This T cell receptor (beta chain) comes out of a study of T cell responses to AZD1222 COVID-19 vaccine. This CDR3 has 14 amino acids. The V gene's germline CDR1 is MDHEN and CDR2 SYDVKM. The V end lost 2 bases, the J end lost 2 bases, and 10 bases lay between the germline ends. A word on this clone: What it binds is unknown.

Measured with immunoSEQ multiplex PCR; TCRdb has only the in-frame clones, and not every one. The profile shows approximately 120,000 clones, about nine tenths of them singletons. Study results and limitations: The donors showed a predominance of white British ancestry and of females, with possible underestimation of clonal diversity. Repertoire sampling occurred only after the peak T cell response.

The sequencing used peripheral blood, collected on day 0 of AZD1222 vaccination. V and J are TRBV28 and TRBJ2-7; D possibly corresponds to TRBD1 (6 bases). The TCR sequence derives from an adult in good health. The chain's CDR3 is CASSLPQGAYEQYF. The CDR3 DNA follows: TGTGCCAGCAGTTTACCACAGGGAGCCTACGAGCAGTACTTC.